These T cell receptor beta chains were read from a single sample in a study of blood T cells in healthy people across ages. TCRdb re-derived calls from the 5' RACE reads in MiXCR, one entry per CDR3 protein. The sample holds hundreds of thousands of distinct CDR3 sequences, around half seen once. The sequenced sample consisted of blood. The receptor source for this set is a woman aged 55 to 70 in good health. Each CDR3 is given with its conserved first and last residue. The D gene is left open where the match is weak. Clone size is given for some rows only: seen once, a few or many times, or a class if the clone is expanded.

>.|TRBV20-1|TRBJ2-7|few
TGCAGTGCGACCTGGACATTTAGCTCCTACGAGCAGTACTTC
CSATWTFSSYEQYF
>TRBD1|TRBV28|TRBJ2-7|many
TGTGCCAGCAGCCAGGCCGGGACAGGCGTTTCCTACGAGCAGTACTTC
CASSQAGTGVSYEQYF
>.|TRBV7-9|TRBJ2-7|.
TGTGCCAGCAGCTTAGGAAGGGGTCGAAATGAGCAGTACTTC
CASSLGRGRNEQYF
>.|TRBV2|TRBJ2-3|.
TGTGCCAGCAGCCGCCTCCAGGGAATTGGTACAGATACGCAGTATTTT
CASSRLQGIGTDTQYF
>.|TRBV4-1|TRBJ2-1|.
TGCGCCAGCAGCCAAGAAAGGAGACCGCAATGGAATGGGCAGTTCTTC
CASSQERRPQWNGQFF
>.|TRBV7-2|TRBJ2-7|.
TGTGCCAGCAGCTTAAGCGATGTAAGGACCGCCGAGCAGTACTTC
CASSLSDVRTAEQYF
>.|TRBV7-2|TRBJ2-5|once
TGTGCCAGCAGCTCGGGACACTTCCAAGAGACCCAGTACTTC
CASSSGHFQETQYF
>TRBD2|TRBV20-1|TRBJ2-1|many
TGCAGTGCTTATCCTCAGCGGGAGGGCCTCTCCTACAATGAGCAGTTCTTC
CSAYPQREGLSYNEQFF
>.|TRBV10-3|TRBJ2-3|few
TGTGCCATCACCCGAGGAACAGAACGGGGCGGTTCAGATACGCAGTATTTT
CAITRGTERGGSDTQYF
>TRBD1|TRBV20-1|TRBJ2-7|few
TGCAGTGCTGGGGGACAGGGGGGGTCCTACGAGCAGTACTTC
CSAGGQGGSYEQYF
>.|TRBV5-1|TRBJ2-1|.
TGCGCCAGCAGCTTGGTGTGGCAGGGACCCGGGATTAAGGACAATGAGCAGTTCTTC
CASSLVWQGPGIKDNEQFF
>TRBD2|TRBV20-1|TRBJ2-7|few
TGCAGTGCTAGAGACCCGGTCTTGGCGGGAGATTACGAGCAGTACTTC
CSARDPVLAGDYEQYF
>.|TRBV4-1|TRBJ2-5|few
TGCGCCAGCAGCCAGGGGTTAGAGGAGACCCAGTACTTC
CASSQGLEETQYF
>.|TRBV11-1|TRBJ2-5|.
TGTGCCAGTACTAAACAGAGAGCTGCCGAGACCCAGTACTTC
CASTKQRAAETQYF
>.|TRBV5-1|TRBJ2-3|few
TGCGCCAGCCGACTAGAAACAGATACGCAGTATTTT
CASRLETDTQYF
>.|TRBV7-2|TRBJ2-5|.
TGTGCCAGCAGCCTACCGACATTTGGGGGGCAAGAGACCCAGTACTTC
CASSLPTFGGQETQYF
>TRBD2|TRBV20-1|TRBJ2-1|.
TGCAGTGCTATAAGGACTAGCGGCCGGACTGAGCAGTTCTTC
CSAIRTSGRTEQFF
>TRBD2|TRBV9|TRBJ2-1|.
TGTGCCAGCAGCTATCGGACTAGCTACAATGAGCAGTTCTTC
CASSYRTSYNEQFF
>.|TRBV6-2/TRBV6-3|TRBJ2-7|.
TGTGCCAGCAGTTACCCCGAGTCCACCTACGAGCAGTACTTC
CASSYPESTYEQYF
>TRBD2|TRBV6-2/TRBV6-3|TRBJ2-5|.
TGTGCCAGCAGTTCTCTACTAGCGGGGTACCAAGAGACCCAGTACTTC
CASSSLLAGYQETQYF
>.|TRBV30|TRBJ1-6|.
TGTGCCTGGAGGGTGGGCGATTCACCCCTCCACTTT
CAWRVGDSPLHF
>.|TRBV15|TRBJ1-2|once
TGTGCCACCAGCAGAGATCTAGGGACTGATGGCTACACTTTC
CATSRDLGTDGYTF
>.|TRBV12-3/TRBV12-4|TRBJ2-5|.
TGTGCCAGCAGTTTTTTCGGGAGAAGAGAGACCCAGTACTTC
CASSFFGRRETQYF
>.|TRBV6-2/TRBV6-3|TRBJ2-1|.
TGTGCCAGCAGTTACCTGGCTGCTGAGCAGTTCTTC
CASSYLAAEQFF
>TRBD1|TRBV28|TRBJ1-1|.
TGTGCCGGCAGTTTCTCGGACAGGGTCCGGACTGAAGCTTTCTTT
CAGSFSDRVRTEAFF
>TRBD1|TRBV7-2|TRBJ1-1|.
TGTGCCAGCAGCCGACTGGACAGGGGGATTAGAAGTACTGAAGCTTTCTTT
CASSRLDRGIRSTEAFF
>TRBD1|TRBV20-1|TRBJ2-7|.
TGCAGTGCTAGAGGGGGGCGCCGACAGGGGACCTACGAGCAGTACTTC
CSARGGRRQGTYEQYF
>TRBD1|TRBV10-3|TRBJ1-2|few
TGTGCCATCAGTGAAGACAGGGAAGGTGGCTACACCTTC
CAISEDREGGYTF
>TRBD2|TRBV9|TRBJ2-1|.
TGTGCCAGCAGCGTAGACGGCGGGAGGGCCTCCAATGAGCAGTTCTTC
CASSVDGGRASNEQFF
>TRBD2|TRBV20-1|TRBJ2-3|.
TGCAGTGCTGGAAGCGGGACGGGCACAGATACGCAGTATTTT
CSAGSGTGTDTQYF
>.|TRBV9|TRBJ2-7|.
TGTGCCAGCAGCGTGATGTACAATGAGCAGTACTTC
CASSVMYNEQYF
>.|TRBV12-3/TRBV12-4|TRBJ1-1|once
TGTGCCAGCAGTTTATGGGTCGGAGGGACTAACACTGAAGCTTTCTTT
CASSLWVGGTNTEAFF
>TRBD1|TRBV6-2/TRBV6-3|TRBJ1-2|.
TGTGCCAGCAGTTACACCGGGACAGCTCTCTATGGCTACACCTTC
CASSYTGTALYGYTF
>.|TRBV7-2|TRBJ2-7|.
TGTGCCAGCAGCTTACACCACTCCTACGTGCAGTACTTC
CASSLHHSYVQYF
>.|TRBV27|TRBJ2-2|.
TGTGCCAGCAGTTTGGGGGCGAAGGGTCCCGGGGAGCTGTTTTTT
CASSLGAKGPGELFF
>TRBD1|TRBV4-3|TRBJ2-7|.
TGCGCCAGCAGCCAGGGACAGGGGGTTTACGAGCGGTACTTC
CASSQGQGVYERYF
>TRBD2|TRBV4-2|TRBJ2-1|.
TGTGCCAGCGGCGGGGACTATTCCTACAATGAGCAGTTCTTC
CASGGDYSYNEQFF
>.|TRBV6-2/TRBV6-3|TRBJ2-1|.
TGTGCCAGCAGTTACATTGACAGTTACAATGAGCAGTTCTTC
CASSYIDSYNEQFF
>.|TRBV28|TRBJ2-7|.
TGTGCCAGCAAGCCTCGGGGGCTCCCCCCTTACGAGCAGTACTTC
CASKPRGLPPYEQYF
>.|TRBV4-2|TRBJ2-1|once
TGTGCCAGCAGCCAAGAAGGGCTAGTCAAGGCCAATGAGCAGTTCTTC
CASSQEGLVKANEQFF
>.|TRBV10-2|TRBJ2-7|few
TGCGCCAGCAGTGATCCCTCAAGCAGGGGTTTTGACGAGCAGTACTTC
CASSDPSSRGFDEQYF
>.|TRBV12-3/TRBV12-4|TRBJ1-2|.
TGTGCCAGCAGATTCGAAACGGGACTCGGGGGAGGCTACACCTTC
CASRFETGLGGGYTF
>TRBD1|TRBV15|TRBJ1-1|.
TGTGCCACGAGCAGAGGAATCCGGACAGGGCCTGAAGCTTTCTTT
CATSRGIRTGPEAFF
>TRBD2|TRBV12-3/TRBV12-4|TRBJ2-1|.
TGTGCCAGCAGTCGGACTAGCGGGAGCCTGGGTGAGCAGTTCTTC
CASSRTSGSLGEQFF
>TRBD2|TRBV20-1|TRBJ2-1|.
TGCAGTGCTACCTCCGGGACTAGCGGGATGGGGTTCTTC
CSATSGTSGMGFF
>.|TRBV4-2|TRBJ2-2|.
TGTGCCAGCAGCCAAGATTTGGTTAGGCAGACGAACACCGGGGAGCTGTTTTTT
CASSQDLVRQTNTGELFF
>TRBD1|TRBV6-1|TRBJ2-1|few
TGTGCCAGCAGTGAAGGGACAGGCGGCTACAATGAGCAGTTCTTC
CASSEGTGGYNEQFF
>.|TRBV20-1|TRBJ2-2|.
TGCAGTGCTAGAGATCCCCACAGGACCTTGAACACCGGGGAGCTGTTTTTT
CSARDPHRTLNTGELFF
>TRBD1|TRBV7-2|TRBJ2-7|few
TGTGCCAGCAGTTATAAACCGGGACAGGGGTACGAGCAGTACTTC
CASSYKPGQGYEQYF
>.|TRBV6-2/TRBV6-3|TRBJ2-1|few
TGTGCCAGCAGTTACCGCGCTTCCCCACCAGGCAATGAGCAGTTCTTC
CASSYRASPPGNEQFF
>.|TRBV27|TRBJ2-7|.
TGTGCCAGCAGTCCCGCAGGACCCTCCTACGAGCAGTACTTC
CASSPAGPSYEQYF
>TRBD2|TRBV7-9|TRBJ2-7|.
TGTGCCAGCAGCGTGACTAGCGGAACCTACGAGCAGTACTTC
CASSVTSGTYEQYF